A selection of T cell receptor beta chains follows, all from one sample in a study of T cells in Graves' hyperthyroidism and ophthalmopathy. From the multiplex PCR reads, TCRdb called clonotypes with MiXCR, one entry per CDR3 protein. This sample has 400,000 to 500,000 distinct CDR3 sequences; approximately 15% occur once, and the top ten carry 15% to 20%. The source material was blood. These receptors originate from a woman between 18 and 29 years old with Graves' hyperthyroidism. Each CDR3 is given with its conserved first and last residue. The D gene is left open where the match is weak. Size values are once, few and many counts, or a class for expanded clones, and some rows have none.

V,J,D,size,CDR3,DNA
TRBV3-1,TRBJ2-7,TRBD1,few,CASSQPPGQNAYEQYF,TGTGCCAGCAGCCAGCCTCCGGGACAGAATGCCTACGAGCAGTACTTC
TRBV9,TRBJ2-5,TRBD2,few,CASSPNPTSGSWETQYF,TGTGCCAGCAGCCCAAACCCTACTAGCGGGAGTTGGGAGACCCAGTACTTC
TRBV12-3/TRBV12-4,TRBJ1-2,-,many,CASRPTGNYGYTF,TGTGCCAGCAGACCGACAGGAAACTATGGCTACACCTTC
TRBV29-1,TRBJ2-3,TRBD2,many,CSVGLAGGRTDTQYF,TGCAGCGTTGGTCTAGCGGGAGGGAGAACAGATACGCAGTATTTT
TRBV6-1,TRBJ2-7,TRBD2,many,CASSWTSGPTYEQYF,TGTGCCAGCAGCTGGACTAGCGGGCCTACCTACGAGCAGTACTTC
TRBV13,TRBJ1-2,TRBD1,-,CASSSRGDGGYTF,TGTGCCAGCAGCTCCAGGGGGGACGGTGGCTACACCTTC
TRBV5-1,TRBJ1-2,-,many,CASTPGDVDYGYTF,TGCGCCAGCACTCCAGGGGACGTCGACTATGGCTACACCTTC
TRBV5-1,TRBJ1-5,-,-,CASSLQGQGNQTQHF,TGCGCCAGCAGCTTACAGGGTCAGGGCAATCAGACCCAGCATTTT
TRBV18,TRBJ2-1,-,many,CASSPGGGSEQFF,TGTGCCAGCTCACCAGGAGGGGGCTCCGAGCAGTTCTTC
TRBV28,TRBJ2-7,-,-,CASSLEDTEQYF,TGTGCCAGCAGTTTGGAGGATACCGAGCAGTACTTC
TRBV14,TRBJ2-7,TRBD2,-,CASSQDRTSGGTYEQYF,TGTGCCAGCAGCCAAGATAGGACTAGCGGGGGGACCTACGAGCAGTACTTC
TRBV5-1,TRBJ2-1,TRBD2,many,CASRAAGPYNEQFF,TGCGCCAGCAGGGCAGCGGGGCCGTACAATGAGCAGTTCTTC
TRBV20-1,TRBJ2-7,-,-,CSARDPRRGAYEQYF,TGCAGTGCTAGAGATCCCCGTCGTGGTGCCTACGAGCAGTACTTC
TRBV6-5,TRBJ2-7,TRBD2,many,CASSYSIYLAAYEQYF,TGTGCCAGCAGTTACTCGATTTATCTAGCGGCCTACGAGCAGTACTTC
TRBV7-2,TRBJ2-3,TRBD2,many,CASSLVTGLAGPWDTQYF,TGTGCCAGCAGCTTAGTGACGGGACTAGCGGGCCCCTGGGATACGCAGTATTTT
TRBV2,TRBJ2-5,TRBD2,-,CASSEQTSGRRKETQYF,TGTGCCAGCAGCGAACAGACTAGCGGGAGAAGGAAAGAGACCCAGTACTTC
TRBV7-9,TRBJ1-1,TRBD1,once,CASSPGQGIEAFF,TGTGCCAGCAGCCCGGGACAGGGAATAGAAGCTTTCTTT
TRBV5-1,TRBJ1-5,-,many,CASSLVSGEDQPQHF,TGCGCCAGCAGCTTGGTATCAGGGGAGGACCAGCCCCAGCATTTT
TRBV7-6,TRBJ2-1,-,-,CASRIPPDEQFF,TGTGCCAGCAGGATACCCCCCGATGAGCAGTTCTTC
TRBV24-1,TRBJ2-1,-,many,CATSKRGSYNEQFF,TGTGCCACCAGTAAGAGGGGTTCCTACAATGAGCAGTTCTTC
TRBV6-1,TRBJ1-1,TRBD1,-,CASSRQGLMNTEAFF,TGTGCCAGCAGTCGACAGGGTTTAATGAACACTGAAGCTTTCTTT
TRBV2,TRBJ2-3,TRBD2,-,CASRVGSGRSHTQYF,TGTGCCAGCAGGGTCGGGAGCGGGAGATCACATACGCAGTATTTT
TRBV19,TRBJ2-1,TRBD2,-,CASSPMTSRNEQFF,TGTGCCAGTAGTCCTATGACTAGCAGAAATGAGCAGTTCTTC